The 31 T cell receptor beta chains below all came from one sample that was sequenced in a study of cytomegalovirus exposure and HLA in healthy donors. Researchers ran the PCR with 60 Vbeta and 13 Jbeta primers. Assay used: immunoSEQ multiplex PCR; TCRdb lists only in-frame clones, some missing. The sample gives more than 150,000 clones, more than 65% of which show up once; approximately 1.5% is in the top ten. Sequencing used PBMCs. The receptors originated from a girl aged 5-17 years in good health and CMV-seropositive.

The V call is TRBV6-5, the J call TRBJ2-7, with 8 bases aligning to TRBD1. The CDR3 is 12 amino acids. Germline lookup yields CDR1 MNHEY and CDR2 SVGAGI. Trimming cost V 6 bases and J 7 bases; bases outside gene matches: 5. The CDR3 coding sequence is TGTGCCAGCAGCTACAGGGGGAAAGAGCAGTACTTC. Protein product: CASSYRGKEQYF.

This chain connects TRBV7-9 to TRBJ1-1; TRBD1 aligns across 8 bases. Germline V gene lookup returns CDR1 SEHNR and CDR2 FQNEAQ (reference sequence). CDR3 size: 13 residues. V was clipped by 8 bases and J by 5 bases; unmatched bases: 7. The CDR3 sequence: CASGGQGGTEAFF. The CDR3 DNA sequence: TGTGCCAGCGGCGGACAGGGAGGAACTGAAGCTTTCTTT.

Only a few counts were recorded for this clone. The rearrangement uses TRBV25-1 and TRBJ1-2, with D unresolved. This CDR3 region has 12 residues. Germline CDR1 MGHDK, CDR2 SYGVNS. Trimming took off 4 bases at V and 5 bases at J, with 8 bases between the two ends. The CDR3 DNA reads TGTGCCAGCAGTGCAAACGGTTATGGCTACACCTTC. This encodes CASSANGYGYTF.

This clone has a handful of counts. The chain employs TRBV6-1 and TRBJ1-1; D is possibly TRBD1 (6 bases). The CDR3 has 14 residues. Germline V lookup: CDR1 MNHNS, CDR2 SASEGT. The V and J ends lost 6 bases and 2 bases respectively, with 13 bases between them. The CDR3, as DNA: TGTGCCAGCAGAAGAGGGACACCCAACACTGAAGCTTTCTTT. Protein product: CASRRGTPNTEAFF.

The J gene is TRBJ2-7, the V gene TRBV6-1, with 12 bases identical to TRBD2. The CDR3 spans 14 residues. V shed 7 bases, J shed 3 bases, and the junction held 4 bases outside the gene matches. The germline V gene encodes CDR1 MNHNS and CDR2 SASEGT. The CDR3 DNA is TGTGCCAGCACTAGCGGGGGGGCCTACTACGAGCAGTACTTC. This codes for CASTSGGAYYEQYF.

This chain uses TRBV10-1 with TRBJ1-6; a weak D match, TRBD1 (6 bases). The V gene's germline CDR1 is WNHNN and CDR2 SYGVQD (reference sequence). The V end was cut by 2 bases, the J end by 8 bases, with 10 bases between. The CDR3 covers 14 residues. The CDR3 loop reads CASSETGRDSPLHF. The CDR3 DNA reads as TGCGCCAGCAGTGAGACAGGGAGGGATTCACCCCTCCACTTT.

The rearrangement links TRBV5-8 to TRBJ2-1; tentative D call: TRBD2 (5 bases). The V end lost 4 bases, the J end lost 0 bases, and 8 bases lay between the germline ends. Germline CDR1 reads SGHTS; CDR2 reads YDEGEE. This CDR3 region has 14 residues. As DNA, the CDR3 is TGTGCCAGCAGCGGTCGGGGCTCCTACAATGAGCAGTTCTTC. Its translation: CASSGRGSYNEQFF.

This chain uses TRBV6-5 with TRBJ2-1, with 8 bases aligning to TRBD2. The CDR3 spans 16 residues. Unmatched junction bases numbered 15, after V lost 2 bases and J lost 12 bases. The germline V gene encodes CDR1 MNHEY and CDR2 SVGAGI. The CDR3 loop is CASSYLTSGDVYGQFF. In DNA form, the CDR3 reads TGTGCCAGCAGTTACCTTACTAGCGGTGACGTCTATGGGCAGTTCTTC.

A single count supports this clone. Other DNA sequences within the sample encode an identical CDR3. The V call is TRBV7-8, the J call TRBJ1-1, with D possibly TRBD1 on 6 matching bases. CDR3 size: 15 residues. V lost 2 bases, J lost 0 bases, and 10 bases lay in between. CDR1 SGHVS and CDR2 FQNEAQ come from the germline V gene. Here the CDR3 reads CASSLFGQMNTEAFF. The CDR3 DNA is TGTGCCAGCAGCTTATTTGGACAGATGAACACTGAAGCTTTCTTT.

The V and J genes are TRBV7-9 and TRBJ1-5; D unclear. There are 15 residues in the CDR3. Germline CDR1 and CDR2: SEHNR and FQNEAQ (reference sequence). V was shortened by 7 bases and J by 0 bases, with 13 bases between the two germline ends. CDR3 amino acids: CASTRSGSSNQPQHF. CDR3 in DNA: TGTGCCAGCACTCGGTCGGGAAGTAGCAATCAGCCCCAGCATTTT.

V usage is TRBV9 and J usage is TRBJ2-3, with D perhaps matching TRBD1 (5 bases). The V and J ends lost 3 bases and 0 bases respectively, with 11 bases between them. This CDR3 region has 15 residues. The germline V gene encodes CDR1 SGDLS and CDR2 YYNGEE. The CDR3 protein is CASSAQGTSTDTQYF. CDR3 coding DNA: TGTGCCAGCAGCGCCCAGGGAACTAGCACAGATACGCAGTATTTT. Complete variable domain (other parts from reference TRBV9 and TRBJ2-3): DSGVTQTPKHLITATGQRVTLRCSPRSGDLSVYWYQQSLDQGLQFLIQYYNGEERAKGNILERFSAQQFPDLHSELNLSSLELGDSALYFCASSAQGTSTDTQYFGPGTRLTVL.

V usage is TRBV7-2 and J usage is TRBJ1-6; TRBD1 matches at 7 bases. CDR1 and CDR2 from the germline V gene are SGHTA and FQGNSA. This CDR3 region has 19 residues. With 0 bases clipped from V and 6 bases from J, the junction kept 14 bases outside the gene matches. This CDR3 is CASSLARTGSPPGNSPLHF. The CDR3 nucleotides read TGTGCCAGCAGCTTAGCACGGACAGGATCCCCGCCGGGTAATTCACCCCTCCACTTT.

The chain recombines TRBV2 with TRBJ1-5; TRBD1 might be the D (6 bases). There are 15 residues in the CDR3. The V and J ends lost 3 bases and 6 bases respectively, with 15 bases between them. Germline CDR1 SNHLY, CDR2 FYNNEI. The chain's CDR3 is CASSEEATGSQPQHF. As DNA, the CDR3 is TGTGCCAGCAGTGAGGAGGCAACAGGGTCTCAGCCCCAGCATTTT. Combining the CDR3 with reference TRBV2 and TRBJ1-5 gives the whole variable domain EPEVTQTPSHQVTQMGQEVILRCVPISNHLYFYWYRQILGQKVEFLVSFYNNEISEKSEIFDDQFSVERPDGSNFTLKIRSTKLEDSAMYFCASSEEATGSQPQHFGDGTRLSIL.

This chain connects TRBV7-6 to TRBJ2-3; 8 bases align to TRBD2. Losses at the gene ends were 3 bases for V and 1 base for J; bases not matched to a gene: 6. This CDR3 comprises 16 residues. CDR1 is SGHVS, CDR2 FNYEAQ, per germline. The CDR3 bases are TGTGCCAGCAGCTTGCCGGGACTAGACCGCACAGATACGCAGTATTTT. It is translated as CASSLPGLDRTDTQYF.

The chain has TRBV25-1 and TRBJ2-5, with 10 positions matching TRBD1. V was clipped by 3 bases and J by 1 base; unmatched bases: 11. This CDR3 has 18 residues. The germline V gene has CDR1 MGHDK and CDR2 SYGVNS. The CDR3 loop is CASSDYTGTGAPQETQYF. Here the CDR3 DNA reads TGTGCCAGCAGTGACTACACCGGGACAGGGGCCCCCCAAGAGACCCAGTACTTC.

The V and J genes are TRBV4-3 and TRBJ1-1; D may be TRBD1 (6 bases). CDR1 and CDR2 (germline): LGHNA, YSLEER. V shed 0 bases and J shed 0 bases, with 11 bases lying between them. There are 16 residues in the CDR3. The CDR3 nucleotides are TGCGCCAGCAGCCAAGAGTCAGGGGCCGTGAACACTGAAGCTTTCTTT. Amino acids: CASSQESGAVNTEAFF.

V gene TRBV11-2 combines with J gene TRBJ2-7, with D perhaps TRBD1 (6 bases). This CDR3 comprises 13 residues. The ends were cut back, 7 bases at V and 3 bases at J, with 13 bases in the middle. Germline CDR1 reads SGHAT; CDR2 reads FQNNGV. This CDR3 reads CASIRQDGYEQYF. CDR3 in DNA: TGTGCCAGCATCCGACAGGACGGCTACGAGCAGTACTTC.

This clone was counted only a few times. V and J are TRBV11-3 and TRBJ2-5; TRBD2 matches 11 bases. The CDR3 extends over 16 amino acids. Germline-derived CDR1 and CDR2 are SGHNT and YENEEA. J gave up 5 bases and V 3 bases, and 8 bases lay outside the gene matches. The CDR3 bases are TGTGCCAGCAGCTTTAGCGGGGGGGCCGTCCGGGAGACCCAGTACTTC. This gives the protein CASSFSGGAVRETQYF.

CDR3 sequence: CASSQDSKGAHGYTF. The CDR3, as DNA: TGCGCCAGCAGCCAAGATAGTAAGGGGGCTCATGGCTACACCTTC. The rearrangement joins TRBV4-1 to TRBJ1-2; 7 bases line up with TRBD1. The CDR3 is 15 residues long. The V segment lost 0 bases and the J segment 6 bases; nucleotides outside the gene matches: 7. The germline CDR1 and CDR2 sequences are MGHRA and YSYEKL.

Only a few counts were recorded for this clone. The chain recombines TRBV30 with TRBJ1-6, with TRBD1 identical over 8 bases. CDR1 is GTSNPN, CDR2 SVGIG, per germline (reference sequence). The V and J ends lost 3 bases and 0 bases, in that order; junction bases with no gene match: 7. The CDR3 loop spans 17 amino acids. The CDR3 loop reads CAWRNRTGHSYNSPLHF. The CDR3 nucleotides are TGTGCCTGGAGGAATCGGACAGGGCACTCCTATAATTCACCCCTCCACTTT.

CDR3 residues: CASSFSGGGEKLFF. The CDR3 DNA reads TGTGCCAGCAGCTTTTCGGGGGGCGGTGAAAAACTGTTTTTT. The chain has TRBV7-2 and TRBJ1-4; possible D gene TRBD1, 6 bases. Trimming pared 3 bases from V and 7 bases from J, leaving 12 bases between. Germline lookup yields CDR1 SGHTA and CDR2 FQGNSA. The CDR3 extends over 14 amino acids. Combining the CDR3 with reference TRBV7-2 and TRBJ1-4 gives the whole variable domain GAGVSQSPSNKVTEKGKDVELRCDPISGHTALYWYRQSLGQGLEFLIYFQGNSAPDKSGLPSDRFSAERTGGSVSTLTIQRTQQEDSAVYLCASSFSGGGEKLFFGSGTQLSVL.

The chain carries TRBV19 and TRBJ1-2, with D possibly being TRBD1 (6 bases). V was cut by 6 bases and J by 7 bases, with 24 bases left in between. This CDR3 contains 16 residues. Per the germline V gene, CDR1 is LNHDA and CDR2 is SQIVND (reference sequence). The DNA of the CDR3 is TGTGCCAGTAGCCCCGATCTCCAGGGGCCACAAATTGGCTACACCTTC. It yields the protein CASSPDLQGPQIGYTF.

This chain uses TRBV5-1 with TRBJ2-7; the D gene is possibly TRBD1 (5 bases). There are 12 residues in the CDR3. V gave up 3 bases and J gave up 4 bases, with 8 bases separating them. Germline lookup yields CDR1 SGHRS and CDR2 YFSETQ. The CDR3 reads CASSSQGYEQYF. CDR3 coding DNA: TGCGCCAGCAGCTCCCAGGGTTACGAGCAGTACTTC.

The chain links TRBV18 to TRBJ2-7; 10 bases align to TRBD2. Germline CDR1 reads KGHSH; CDR2 reads LQKENI. V gave up 3 bases and J gave up 6 bases; unmatched junction bases: 17. CDR3 size: 18 residues. CDR3 nucleotides: TGTGCCAGCTCACCCTTAGCGGGGGGAACCTCCTCCCCCATCGAGCAGTACTTC. This sequence encodes CASSPLAGGTSSPIEQYF. Drawing the rest from reference TRBV18 and TRBJ2-7, the complete variable domain is NAGVMQNPRHLVRRRGQEARLRCSPMKGHSHVYWYRQLPEEGLKFMVYLQKENIIDESGMPKERFSAEFPKEGPSILRIQQVVRGDSAAYFCASSPLAGGTSSPIEQYFGPGTRLTVT.

This clone was counted once. This specimen includes other DNA sequences encoding the same CDR3. The gene calls are TRBV2 and TRBJ1-1; D is perhaps TRBD1 (6 bases). There are 13 residues in the CDR3. V was pared by 4 bases and J by 1 base, with 7 bases between. Germline assignment: CDR1 SNHLY and CDR2 FYNNEI. CDR3 in amino acids: CASSVTGNTEAFF. Here the CDR3 DNA reads TGTGCCAGCAGTGTGACAGGGAACACTGAAGCTTTCTTT.

J is TRBJ2-7 and V is TRBV5-1, with 11 bases aligning to TRBD2. CDR3 size: 14 residues. Germline loops: CDR1 SGHRS, CDR2 YFSETQ. V lost 7 bases to trimming and J lost 3 bases; unmatched junction nucleotides: 6. CDR3 amino acids: CASGIAGGSYEQYF. The CDR3 nucleotides read TGCGCCAGCGGAATAGCGGGGGGGAGCTACGAGCAGTACTTC.

This chain connects TRBV10-3 to TRBJ2-7; TRBD2 matches 8 bases. This CDR3 is 16 amino acids long. Germline-derived CDR1 and CDR2 are ENHRY and SYGVKD. J gave up 6 bases and V 0 bases, and 10 bases lay outside the gene matches. CDR3 loop: CAISESGRGGLVEQYF. The CDR3 DNA sequence: TGTGCCATCAGTGAGTCGGGCCGGGGGGGCCTCGTCGAGCAGTACTTC.

The V and J genes are TRBV5-6 and TRBJ1-6, with D possibly TRBD1 on 5 matching bases. Germline V lookup: CDR1 SGHDT, CDR2 YYEEEE. V shed 4 bases and J shed 10 bases, with 12 bases lying between them. The CDR3 is made up of 13 amino acids. The CDR3 DNA reads TGTGCCAGCAGCCCCGGGGGGGGGTCACCCCTCCACTTT. This translates into CASSPGGGSPLHF.

This clone was counted a few times. This chain joins TRBV4-1 and TRBJ1-6; 8 nucleotides align to TRBD1. After removal of 1 base from V and 10 bases from J, the junction contained 12 bases not matched to a gene. Germline V lookup: CDR1 MGHRA, CDR2 YSYEKL. This CDR3 is 17 amino acids long. In nucleotides, the CDR3 is TGCGCCAGCAGCCAAGTTGTCCCAGGACAGGGAGGATCACCCCTCCACTTT. Its protein is CASSQVVPGQGGSPLHF.

The chain couples TRBV6-6 to TRBJ1-5; the D is unclear. Germline lookup yields CDR1 MNHNY and CDR2 SVGAGI (reference sequence). Trimming removed 5 bases from V and 6 bases from J, with 17 bases in between. This CDR3 comprises 15 residues. The CDR3 DNA reads TGTGCCAGCAGTCCCCCGGCGGGCGCCGGTCAGCCCCAGCATTTT. Translated, it gives CASSPPAGAGQPQHF.

The rearrangement joins TRBV7-2 to TRBJ2-3; D is uncertain. CDR1 and CDR2 (germline): SGHTA, FQGNSA. The CDR3 consists of 13 residues. With 2 bases removed from V and 1 base from J, the gap between germline ends came to 4 bases. CDR3 sequence: CASSLLRTDTQYF. CDR3 DNA sequence: TGTGCCAGCAGCTTACTCCGCACAGATACGCAGTATTTT.